The 15 T cell receptor beta chains listed next were all sequenced from one sample in a study of T cell clonality in common variable immunodeficiency. Sequenced by immunoSEQ multiplex PCR; TCRdb stores in-frame clones only, minus some. Recorded here are 40,000 to 45,000 clones, none singletons. Sequenced material: peripheral blood mononuclear cells. All receptors derive from a person between 18 and 75 years old in good health.

This clone was found a few times. The CDR3 end lies 3 residues beyond the end of the read and is filled in from the germline J gene. The chain joins TRBV5-6 to TRBJ2-7; D remains unclear. Trimming stripped 1 base from V and 6 bases from J, with 8 bases between. CDR1 SGHDT and CDR2 YYEEEE come from the germline V gene. CDR3 length: 12 amino acids. The sequenced CDR3 bases are TGTGCCAGCAGCTTGTCTGGGCCCGAG. Amino acid sequence: CASSLSGPE. The whole CDR3 reads CASSLSGPEQYF.

This clone was counted ten times or more. The CDR3 end lies 3 residues beyond the end of the read and is filled in from the germline J gene. This same CDR3 is encoded by further DNA sequences in the sample. This chain links TRBV18 with TRBJ1-1; D is perhaps TRBD1 (6 bases). The germline gives CDR1 KGHSH, CDR2 LQKENI. The length of the CDR3 is 13 residues. Trimming stripped 2 bases from V and 2 bases from J, with 6 bases between. The sequenced CDR3 bases are TGTGCCAGCTCACCAGGGGGCAACACTGAA. Its translation is CASSPGGNTE. The entire CDR3 reads CASSPGGNTEAFF. Drawing the rest from reference TRBV18 and TRBJ1-1, the complete variable domain is NAGVMQNPRHLVRRRGQEARLRCSPMKGHSHVYWYRQLPEEGLKFMVYLQKENIIDESGMPKERFSAEFPKEGPSILRIQQVVRGDSAAYFCASSPGGNTEAFFGQGTRLTVV.

At least ten counts were recorded for this clone. Coverage ceases 3 residues before the CDR3 finishes, and the germline J gene fills in the end. The chain has TRBV20-1 and TRBJ2-5; 7 bases agree with TRBD2. Germline assignment: CDR1 DFQATT and CDR2 SNEGSKA (reference sequence). Trimming at V came to 6 bases and at J to 2 bases, leaving 9 bases not matched to a gene. There are 14 residues in the CDR3. The CDR3 spells CSAPHSGMQETQYF. Partial CDR3 DNA: TGCAGTGCCCCCCACAGCGGGATGCAAGAGACC.

In its sample, this clone was seen many times. The read gets to within 3 residues of the CDR3 end, and the germline J gene fills in the rest. This rearrangement joins TRBV15 to TRBJ2-3; 9 bases fit TRBD1. The CDR3 runs to 16 residues. The ends lost 5 bases at V and 6 bases at J; junction bases unmatched: 12. CDR1 and CDR2 (germline): LNHNV, YYDKDF (reference sequence). The CDR3 sequence is CATSGTQGASWDTQYF. Partial CDR3 DNA: TGTGCCACCAGCGGGACACAGGGGGCCTCGTGGGATACG.

This clone was counted ten times or more. The read terminates 3 residues before the CDR3 end, so the remaining end is supplied by the germline J gene. The V gene is TRBV10-3, the J gene TRBJ2-7; 10 nucleotides line up with TRBD1. The CDR3 is 15 amino acids. V was pared by 2 bases and J by 5 bases, with 6 bases of the junction left unmatched. Germline V gene lookup returns CDR1 ENHRY and CDR2 SYGVKD. The sequenced part of the CDR3 DNA is TGTGCCATCAGTGAGGGGACAGGGGATAGCGACGAG. Translated, it gives CAISEGTGDSDE. The entire CDR3 reads CAISEGTGDSDEQYF.

This clone came up many times. Coverage ceases 3 residues before the CDR3 finishes, and the germline J gene fills in the end. The chain links TRBV7-6 to TRBJ1-3; the match to TRBD1 covers 7 bases. CDR3 length equals 17 residues. J gave up 4 bases and V 0 bases, and 9 bases lay outside the gene matches. Germline V lookup: CDR1 SGHVS, CDR2 FNYEAQ. CDR3 loop: CASSLADDRVLGNTIYF. Partial CDR3 DNA: TGTGCCAGCAGCTTAGCCGACGACAGGGTGTTAGGAAACACC.

This clone was counted at least ten times. With the read ending 3 residues before the CDR3 end, the germline J gene is used to fill in that end. The rearrangement uses TRBV20-1 and TRBJ2-7, with no clear D. V was clipped by 2 bases and J by 5 bases, with 10 bases between them. The V gene's germline CDR1 is DFQATT and CDR2 SNEGSKA (reference sequence). This CDR3 has 12 residues. Here the CDR3 reads CSARHAANEQYF. The CDR3 DNA, read in part, is TGCAGTGCTAGACACGCTGCTAACGAG.

In this sample, this clone turned up a few times. The read terminates 3 residues before the CDR3 end, so the remaining end is supplied by the germline J gene. The rearrangement uses TRBV6-1 and TRBJ1-2; unclear D gene. Germline CDR1 is MNHNS and CDR2 is SASEGT. This CDR3 has 11 amino acids. Trimming stripped 2 bases from V and 7 bases from J, with 5 bases between. The CDR3 DNA, read in part, is TGTGCCAGCAGTGAAAATATTGGC. It codes for CASSENIG. The CDR3 in full is CASSENIGYTF.

This clone was observed at least ten times. The read stops 3 residues short of the end of the CDR3; the missing end is completed from the germline J gene. J is TRBJ2-1 and V is TRBV6-1; weak D call: TRBD2 (5 bases). The CDR3 covers 14 residues. CDR1 MNHNS and CDR2 SASEGT come from the germline V gene. V was clipped by 3 bases and J by 7 bases, with 13 bases between them. CDR3 sequence reads: CASSEGTGMNEQFF. The CDR3 DNA, read in part, is TGTGCCAGCAGTGAGGGCACGGGGATGAATGAG.

Worth noting for this clone: At one boundary the junction diverges from the germline segment, which might be a read error. The missing CDR3 end, 3 residues past where the read stops, is filled in from the germline J gene. The J gene is TRBJ1-2, the V gene TRBV7-9, with D unclear. The CDR3 consists of 14 residues. Germline values: CDR1 SEHNR, CDR2 FQNEAQ (reference sequence). The CDR3 bases that were read are TGTGCCAACAGCTTAGTCCTAGCTATCGATGAG. Its protein product is CANSLVLAIDE. The entire CDR3 is CANSLVLAIDEYTF.

A note on this clone: The read halts 3 residues ahead of the CDR3 end, with the missing end drawn from the germline J gene. The chain uses TRBV5-1 and TRBJ2-3; 13 bases agree with TRBD2. The J segment lost 6 bases and the V segment lost 3 bases, leaving 4 bases of the junction unmatched. The germline V gene encodes CDR1 SGHRS and CDR2 YFSETQ. The CDR3 totals 15 residues. The CDR3 sequence: CASSSQTSGRDTQYF. The sequenced CDR3 bases are TGCGCCAGCAGCTCCCAGACTAGCGGGAGGGATACG.

This clone was detected many times. Sequencing ends 3 residues short of the CDR3 end; the germline J gene provides the rest. This chain joins TRBV14 and TRBJ2-2; 8 bases are a match to TRBD2. V was pared by 2 bases and J by 1 base, with 9 bases of the junction left unmatched. The V gene's germline CDR1 is SGHDN and CDR2 FVKESK. The length of the CDR3 is 18 residues. The CDR3 DNA, read in part, is TGTGCCAGCAGCCAATGGGGATGGACTAGCAGGAACACCGGGGAG. This translates into CASSQWGWTSRNTGE. The whole CDR3 sequence reads CASSQWGWTSRNTGELFF.

This clone was picked up many times. The sequenced CDR3 bases are TGTGCCAGCAGCCAAGTTGAGCGGGGAACAGATACG. It yields the protein CASSQVERGTDT. The whole CDR3 sequence reads CASSQVERGTDTQYF. The V call is TRBV3-1 (or the pseudogene TRBV3-2), the J call TRBJ2-3, with 7 bases identical to TRBD2. The CDR3 end falls 3 residues outside the read, so it is completed with the germline J gene. The J segment lost 3 bases and the V segment lost 1 base, leaving 4 bases of the junction unmatched. CDR3 size: 15 residues. Germline CDR1 is LGHDT and CDR2 is YNNKEL (reference sequence).

As concerns this clone: The DNA ends 3 residues before the CDR3 does, and the rest of the CDR3 is filled in from the germline J gene. This chain uses TRBV11-1 with TRBJ1-6; TRBD1 is a possible D gene (6 bases). Germline V gives CDR1 SGHAT, CDR2 FQDESV (reference sequence). This CDR3 has 15 residues. Trimming shortened V by 0 bases and J by 6 bases, and 9 bases separated the two germline ends. This CDR3 reads CASSLAGAGNSPLHF. Incomplete CDR3 DNA: TGTGCCAGCAGCTTAGCGGGGGCTGGTAATTCACCC.

This clone came up many times. The read ends 3 residues before the CDR3 terminus; that terminus is restored from the germline J gene. This rearrangement joins TRBV5-8 to TRBJ2-7, with 9 bases fitting TRBD1. J gave up 1 base and V 4 bases, and 3 bases lay outside the gene matches. Germline lookup yields CDR1 SGHTS and CDR2 YDEGEE. CDR3 size: 14 residues. The CDR3 DNA, read in part, is TGTGCCAGCAGCCCAGGGACAGGGTCCTACGAG. This sequence encodes CASSPGTGSYE. The full CDR3 reads CASSPGTGSYEQYF.